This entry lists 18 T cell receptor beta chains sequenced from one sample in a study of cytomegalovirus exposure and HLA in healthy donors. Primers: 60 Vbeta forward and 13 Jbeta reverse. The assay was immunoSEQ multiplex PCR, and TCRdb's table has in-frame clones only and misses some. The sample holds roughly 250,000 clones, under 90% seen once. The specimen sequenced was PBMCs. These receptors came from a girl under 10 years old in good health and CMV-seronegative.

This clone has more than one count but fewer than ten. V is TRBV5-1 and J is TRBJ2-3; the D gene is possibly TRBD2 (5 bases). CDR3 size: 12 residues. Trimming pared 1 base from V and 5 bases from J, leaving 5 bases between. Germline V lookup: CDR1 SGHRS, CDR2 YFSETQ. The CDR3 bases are TGCGCCAGCAGCTTGCGGGGAGATACGCAGTATTTT. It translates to CASSLRGDTQYF.

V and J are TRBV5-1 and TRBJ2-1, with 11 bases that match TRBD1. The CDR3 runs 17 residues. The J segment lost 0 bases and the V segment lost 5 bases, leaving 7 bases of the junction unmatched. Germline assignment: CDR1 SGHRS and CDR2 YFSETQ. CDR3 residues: CASRPTGTGGSYNEQFF. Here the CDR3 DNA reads TGCGCCAGCAGACCAACCGGGACAGGGGGCTCCTACAATGAGCAGTTCTTC.

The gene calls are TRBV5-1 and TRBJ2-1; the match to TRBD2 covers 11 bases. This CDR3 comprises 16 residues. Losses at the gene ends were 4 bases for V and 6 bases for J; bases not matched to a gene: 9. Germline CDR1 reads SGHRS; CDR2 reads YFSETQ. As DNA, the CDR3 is TGCGCCAGCAGCCTGTTAGCGGGAGGGCCCGTCAATGAGCAGTTCTTC. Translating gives CASSLLAGGPVNEQFF.

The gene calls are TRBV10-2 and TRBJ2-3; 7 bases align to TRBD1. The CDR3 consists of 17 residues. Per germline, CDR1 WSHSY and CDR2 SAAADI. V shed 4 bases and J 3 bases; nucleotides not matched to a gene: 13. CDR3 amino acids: CASSGQTGTTGTDTQYF. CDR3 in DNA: TGCGCCAGCAGTGGACAGACAGGGACGACAGGGACAGATACGCAGTATTTT.

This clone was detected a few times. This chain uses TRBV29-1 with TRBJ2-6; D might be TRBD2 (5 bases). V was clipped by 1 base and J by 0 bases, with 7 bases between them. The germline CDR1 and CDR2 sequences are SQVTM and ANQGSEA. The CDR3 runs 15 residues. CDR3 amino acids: CSVEGTVSGANVLTF. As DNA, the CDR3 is TGCAGCGTTGAAGGGACTGTCTCTGGGGCCAACGTCCTGACTTTC. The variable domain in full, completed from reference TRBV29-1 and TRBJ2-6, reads SAVISQKPSRDICQRGTSLTIQCQVDSQVTMMFWYRQQPGQSLTLIATANQGSEATYESGFVIDKFPISRPNLTFSTLTVSNMSPEDSSIYLCSVEGTVSGANVLTFGAGSRLTVL.

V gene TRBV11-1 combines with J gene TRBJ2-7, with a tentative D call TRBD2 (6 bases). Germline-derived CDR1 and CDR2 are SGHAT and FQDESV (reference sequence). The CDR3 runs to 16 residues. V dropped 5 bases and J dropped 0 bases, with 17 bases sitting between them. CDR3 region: CASSPADYPDSYEQYF. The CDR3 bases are TGTGCCAGCAGCCCGGCGGACTACCCTGACTCCTACGAGCAGTACTTC.

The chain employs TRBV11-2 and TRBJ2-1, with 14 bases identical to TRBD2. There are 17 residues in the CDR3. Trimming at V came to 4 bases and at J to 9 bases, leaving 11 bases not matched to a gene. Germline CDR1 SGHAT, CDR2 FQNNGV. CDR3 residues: CASSSGLAGGSGGEQFF. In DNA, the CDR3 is TGTGCCAGCAGCTCCGGACTAGCGGGGGGTTCTGGCGGTGAGCAGTTCTTC.

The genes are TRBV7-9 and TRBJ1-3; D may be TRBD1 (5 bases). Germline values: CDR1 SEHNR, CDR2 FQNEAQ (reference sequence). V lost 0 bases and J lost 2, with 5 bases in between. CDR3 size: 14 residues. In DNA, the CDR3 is TGTGCCAGCAGCTTAGCCAGGGCTGGAAACACCATATATTTT. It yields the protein CASSLARAGNTIYF. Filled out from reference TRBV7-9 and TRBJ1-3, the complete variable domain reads DTGVSQNPRHKITKRGQNVTFRCDPISEHNRLYWYRQTLGQGPEFLTYFQNEAQLEKSRLLSDRFSAERPKGSFSTLEIQRTEQGDSAMYLCASSLARAGNTIYFGEGSWLTVV.

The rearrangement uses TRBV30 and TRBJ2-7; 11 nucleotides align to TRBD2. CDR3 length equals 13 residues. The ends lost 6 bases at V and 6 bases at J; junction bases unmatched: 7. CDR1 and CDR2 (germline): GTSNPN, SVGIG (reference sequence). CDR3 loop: CACTSGSFSEQYF. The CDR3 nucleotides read TGTGCCTGTACTAGCGGGAGTTTCTCCGAGCAGTACTTC.

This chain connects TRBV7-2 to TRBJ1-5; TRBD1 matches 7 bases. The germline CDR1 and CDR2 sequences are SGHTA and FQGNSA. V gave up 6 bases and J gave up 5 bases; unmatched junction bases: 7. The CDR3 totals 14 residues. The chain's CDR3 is CASSLPGGYQPQHF. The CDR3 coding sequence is TGTGCCAGCAGTTTACCAGGGGGTTATCAGCCCCAGCATTTT.

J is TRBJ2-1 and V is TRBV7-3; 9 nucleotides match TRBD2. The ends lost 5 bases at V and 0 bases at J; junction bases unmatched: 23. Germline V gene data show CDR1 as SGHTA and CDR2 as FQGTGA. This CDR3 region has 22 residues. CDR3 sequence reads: CASSPLRLADYLNPSSYNEQFF. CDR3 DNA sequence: TGTGCCAGCAGCCCCCTCCGACTAGCGGACTACCTTAACCCCAGCTCCTACAATGAGCAGTTCTTC. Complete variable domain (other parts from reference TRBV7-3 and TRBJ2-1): GAGVSQTPSNKVTEKGKYVELRCDPISGHTALYWYRQSLGQGPEFLIYFQGTGAADDSGLPNDRFFAVRPEGSVSTLKIQRTERGDSAVYLCASSPLRLADYLNPSSYNEQFFGPGTRLTVL.

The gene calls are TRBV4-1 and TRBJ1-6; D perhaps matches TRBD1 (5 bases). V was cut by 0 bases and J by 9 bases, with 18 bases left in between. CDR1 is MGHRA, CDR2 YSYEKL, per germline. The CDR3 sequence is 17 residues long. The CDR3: CASSQDTRSWGVSPLHF. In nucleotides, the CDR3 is TGCGCCAGCAGCCAAGATACCCGTAGCTGGGGGGTTTCACCCCTCCACTTT.

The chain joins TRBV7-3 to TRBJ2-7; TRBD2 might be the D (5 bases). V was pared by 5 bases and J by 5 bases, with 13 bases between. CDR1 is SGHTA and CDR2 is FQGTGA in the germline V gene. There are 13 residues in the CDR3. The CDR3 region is CASSLGIRDEQYF. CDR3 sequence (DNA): TGTGCCAGCAGCCTCGGGATCCGCGACGAGCAGTACTTC.

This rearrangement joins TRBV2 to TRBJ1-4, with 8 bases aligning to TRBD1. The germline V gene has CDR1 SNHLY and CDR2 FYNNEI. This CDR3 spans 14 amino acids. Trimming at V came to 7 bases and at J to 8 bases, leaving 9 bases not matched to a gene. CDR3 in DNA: TGTGCCAGCAACCTTCCCGGGACAGGAGAAAAACTGTTTTTT. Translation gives CASNLPGTGEKLFF.

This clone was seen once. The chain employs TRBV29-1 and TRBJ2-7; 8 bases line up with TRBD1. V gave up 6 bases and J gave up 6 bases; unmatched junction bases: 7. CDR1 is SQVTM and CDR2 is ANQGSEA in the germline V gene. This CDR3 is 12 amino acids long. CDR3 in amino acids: CSVGSGTGEQYF. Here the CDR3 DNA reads TGCAGCGTAGGATCAGGGACAGGCGAGCAGTACTTC.

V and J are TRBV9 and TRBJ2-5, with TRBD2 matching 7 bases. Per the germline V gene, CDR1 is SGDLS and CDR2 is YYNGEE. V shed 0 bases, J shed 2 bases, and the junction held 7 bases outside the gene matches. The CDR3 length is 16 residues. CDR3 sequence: CASSVEAAGEQETQYF. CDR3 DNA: TGTGCCAGCAGCGTAGAGGCGGCGGGAGAACAAGAGACCCAGTACTTC.

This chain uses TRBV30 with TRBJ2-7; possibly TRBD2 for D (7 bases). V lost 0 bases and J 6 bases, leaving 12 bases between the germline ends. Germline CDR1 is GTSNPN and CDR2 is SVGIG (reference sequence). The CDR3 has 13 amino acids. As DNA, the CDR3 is TGTGCCTGGAGTGTGGTTGGGGGGGCCGAGCAGTACTTC. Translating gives CAWSVVGGAEQYF.

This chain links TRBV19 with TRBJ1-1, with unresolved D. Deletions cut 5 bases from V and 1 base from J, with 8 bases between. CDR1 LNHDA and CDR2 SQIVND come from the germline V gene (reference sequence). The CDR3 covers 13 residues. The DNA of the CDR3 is TGTGCCAGTAGTTATCACGGGAACACTGAAGCTTTCTTT. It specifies CASSYHGNTEAFF.